This T cell receptor (beta chain) was recorded in a study of blood T cell repertoires in COVID-19. For the study at large: There were acute and convalescent COVID-19 samples, and they came from the United States, Italy and Spain. Sources were T cells, B-cell-depleted T cells, or PBMCs; the material itself was cDNA or gDNA.

How the authors handled the data: Estimation of nucleated cell counts was performed using reference gene primer amplification. TCRdb keeps only in-frame clones here, not all; method: immunoSEQ multiplex PCR. Clone size and the V and J calls come from that table; the DNA yielded D and trimming. The sample contains 130,000 to 150,000 clones, almost 90% of which appear only once. Germline values: CDR1 SNHLY, CDR2 FYNNEI. Trimming took 4 bases from V and 6 from J, leaving 12 bases between them. There are 13 residues in the CDR3. Sequencing input: peripheral blood. This sequence originates from a man between 50 and 59 years old with active or convalescent COVID-19. The V gene is TRBV2, the J gene TRBJ1-1, with a tentative D call TRBD1 (5 bases). DNA of the CDR3: TGTGCCAGCAGTGGGCAGGGTTCTGCTGAAGCTTTCTTT. Translation: CASSGQGSAEAFF.